This is a list of T cell receptor beta chains from one sample in a study of T cells after yellow fever vaccination. TCRdb independently ran MiXCR on the 5' RACE reads; one entry per CDR3 protein. The sample holds 75,000 to 100,000 distinct CDR3 sequences, about 8.2% seen once. Sequencing used CD8+ T cells not binding an NS4B(214-222) dextramer, sorted from PBMCs, obtained approximately 16 days after the first yellow fever vaccination. Receptors originate from a man between 18 and 35 years old who received the YFV17D yellow fever vaccine. CDR3s include the opening cysteine and the closing phenylalanine or tryptophan. The order of the fields is V gene, J gene, clone size, D gene, CDR3 protein, CDR3 DNA. The D gene is left open where the match is weak. Only some rows state a clone size, as once, few, many or a class for expanded clones.

v_call: TRBV6-5
j_call: TRBJ2-5
clone_size: NA
d_call: TRBD2
cdr3_aa: CASRRAGGTQYF
cdr3_nt: TGTGCCAGCAGGAGAGCGGGGGGTACCCAGTACTTC

v_call: TRBV30
j_call: TRBJ1-1
clone_size: few
d_call: NA
cdr3_aa: CASREMNTEAFF
cdr3_nt: TGTGCCTCCAGGGAGATGAACACTGAAGCTTTCTTT

v_call: TRBV6-2/TRBV6-3
j_call: TRBJ2-5
clone_size: few
d_call: TRBD1
cdr3_aa: CASSYHRGPGETQYF
cdr3_nt: TGTGCCAGCAGTTACCACAGGGGGCCGGGAGAGACCCAGTACTTC

v_call: TRBV4-3
j_call: TRBJ1-1
clone_size: few
d_call: NA
cdr3_aa: CASSPFSGTQAFF
cdr3_nt: TGCGCCAGCAGCCCTTTCTCCGGGACACAAGCTTTCTTT

v_call: TRBV12-3/TRBV12-4
j_call: TRBJ2-5
clone_size: many
d_call: TRBD2
cdr3_aa: CASSPTAGTILGTQYF
cdr3_nt: TGTGCCAGCAGTCCAACTGCCGGGACTATCCTGGGGACCCAGTACTTC

v_call: TRBV6-5
j_call: TRBJ2-1
clone_size: NA
d_call: TRBD1
cdr3_aa: CASSYSGEGAYNEQFF
cdr3_nt: TGTGCCAGCAGTTACTCTGGAGAGGGGGCTTACAATGAGCAGTTCTTC

v_call: TRBV7-9
j_call: TRBJ2-1
clone_size: NA
d_call: NA
cdr3_aa: CASSLRASPPYNEQFF
cdr3_nt: TGTGCCAGCAGCTTAAGGGCCTCCCCTCCCTACAATGAGCAGTTCTTC

v_call: TRBV6-1
j_call: TRBJ2-3
clone_size: few
d_call: TRBD2
cdr3_aa: CASSDLAGSSTDTQYF
cdr3_nt: TGTGCCAGCAGTGATTTAGCGGGGAGTAGCACAGATACGCAGTATTTT

v_call: TRBV7-9
j_call: TRBJ1-2
clone_size: few
d_call: NA
cdr3_aa: CASAKAGPYGYTF
cdr3_nt: TGTGCCAGTGCAAAAGCGGGACCCTATGGCTACACCTTC

v_call: TRBV11-1
j_call: TRBJ2-5
clone_size: NA
d_call: NA
cdr3_aa: CASSPGGASNIQETQYF
cdr3_nt: TGTGCCAGCAGCCCGGGCGGGGCCTCGAATATCCAAGAGACCCAGTACTTC

v_call: TRBV5-1
j_call: TRBJ2-1
clone_size: many
d_call: TRBD1
cdr3_aa: CASSFLTGVRFNEQFF
cdr3_nt: TGCGCCAGCAGCTTCCTTACAGGGGTGAGGTTTAATGAGCAGTTCTTC

v_call: TRBV5-1
j_call: TRBJ2-2
clone_size: NA
d_call: TRBD1
cdr3_aa: CASSLRGGVRPGELFF
cdr3_nt: TGCGCCAGCAGCTTACGAGGGGGCGTTCGTCCCGGGGAGCTGTTTTTT

v_call: TRBV11-2
j_call: TRBJ1-2
clone_size: NA
d_call: NA
cdr3_aa: CASSLKRVGYTF
cdr3_nt: TGTGCCAGCAGCTTAAAGAGGGTGGGCTACACCTTC

v_call: TRBV5-4
j_call: TRBJ2-7
clone_size: NA
d_call: TRBD2
cdr3_aa: CASSLVTSGAYEQYF
cdr3_nt: TGTGCCAGCAGCTTGGTGACTAGCGGGGCCTACGAGCAGTACTTC

v_call: TRBV29-1
j_call: TRBJ2-1
clone_size: many
d_call: NA
cdr3_aa: CSVEDDSDEQFF
cdr3_nt: TGCAGCGTTGAAGATGACAGCGATGAGCAGTTCTTC

v_call: TRBV20-1
j_call: TRBJ2-1
clone_size: NA
d_call: TRBD2
cdr3_aa: CSASLLADYYSEQFF
cdr3_nt: TGCAGTGCTAGTCTACTAGCGGATTACTACAGTGAGCAGTTCTTC

v_call: TRBV12-3/TRBV12-4
j_call: TRBJ2-5
clone_size: NA
d_call: NA
cdr3_aa: CASSFVRQNETQYF
cdr3_nt: TGTGCCAGCAGTTTCGTGAGACAGAACGAGACCCAGTACTTC

v_call: TRBV12-3/TRBV12-4
j_call: TRBJ2-3
clone_size: NA
d_call: NA
cdr3_aa: CASATSGGTDTQYF
cdr3_nt: TGTGCCAGCGCAACCTCGGGGGGCACAGATACGCAGTATTTT

v_call: TRBV12-3/TRBV12-4
j_call: TRBJ2-2
clone_size: few
d_call: TRBD2
cdr3_aa: CASSGPGLAPGELFF
cdr3_nt: TGTGCCAGCAGTGGGCCGGGACTAGCGCCCGGGGAGCTGTTTTTT

v_call: TRBV7-2
j_call: TRBJ2-7
clone_size: many
d_call: NA
cdr3_aa: CASSWAYEQYF
cdr3_nt: TGTGCCAGCTCATGGGCTTACGAGCAGTACTTC

v_call: TRBV11-2
j_call: TRBJ2-2
clone_size: few
d_call: NA
cdr3_aa: CASSLVGVRGANTGELFF
cdr3_nt: TGTGCCAGCAGCTTAGTAGGGGTTCGGGGAGCAAACACCGGGGAGCTGTTTTTT

v_call: TRBV6-5
j_call: TRBJ1-4
clone_size: many
d_call: TRBD1
cdr3_aa: CASSYSGTASNEKLFF
cdr3_nt: TGTGCCAGCAGTTACTCTGGGACAGCCTCTAATGAAAAACTGTTTTTT